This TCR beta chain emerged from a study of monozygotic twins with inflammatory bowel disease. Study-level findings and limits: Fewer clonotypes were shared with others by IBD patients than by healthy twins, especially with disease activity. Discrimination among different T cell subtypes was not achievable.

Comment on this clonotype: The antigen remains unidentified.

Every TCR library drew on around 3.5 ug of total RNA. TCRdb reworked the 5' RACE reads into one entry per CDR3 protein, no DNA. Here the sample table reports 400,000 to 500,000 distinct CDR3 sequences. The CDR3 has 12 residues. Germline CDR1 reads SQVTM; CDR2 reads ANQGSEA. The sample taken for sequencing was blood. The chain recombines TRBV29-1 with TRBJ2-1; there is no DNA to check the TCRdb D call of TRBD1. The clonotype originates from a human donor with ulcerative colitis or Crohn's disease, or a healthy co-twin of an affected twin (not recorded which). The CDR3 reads CSLQVSYNEQFF.